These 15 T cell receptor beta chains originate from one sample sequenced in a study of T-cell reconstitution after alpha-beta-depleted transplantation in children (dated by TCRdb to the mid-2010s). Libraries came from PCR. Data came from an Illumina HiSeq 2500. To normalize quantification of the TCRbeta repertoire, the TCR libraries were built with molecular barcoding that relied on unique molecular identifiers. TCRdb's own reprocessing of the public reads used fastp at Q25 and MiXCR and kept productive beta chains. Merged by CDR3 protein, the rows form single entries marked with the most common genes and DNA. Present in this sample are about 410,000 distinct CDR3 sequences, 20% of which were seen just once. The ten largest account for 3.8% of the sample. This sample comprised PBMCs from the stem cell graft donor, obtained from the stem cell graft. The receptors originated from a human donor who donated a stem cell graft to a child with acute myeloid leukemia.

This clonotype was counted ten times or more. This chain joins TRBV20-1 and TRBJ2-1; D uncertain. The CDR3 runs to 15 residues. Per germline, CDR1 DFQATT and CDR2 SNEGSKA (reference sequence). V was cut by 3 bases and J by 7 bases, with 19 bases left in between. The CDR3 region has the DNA TGCAGTGCTAGCCCGGGTTCCCGGAGCATAAATGAGCAGTTCTTC. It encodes CSASPGSRSINEQFF.

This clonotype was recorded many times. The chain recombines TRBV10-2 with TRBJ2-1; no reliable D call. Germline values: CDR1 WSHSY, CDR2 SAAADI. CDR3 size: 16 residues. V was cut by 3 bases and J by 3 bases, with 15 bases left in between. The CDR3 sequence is CASSDDSGDHYNEQFF. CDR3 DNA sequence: TGCGCCAGCAGTGACGATTCGGGCGACCACTACAATGAGCAGTTCTTC.

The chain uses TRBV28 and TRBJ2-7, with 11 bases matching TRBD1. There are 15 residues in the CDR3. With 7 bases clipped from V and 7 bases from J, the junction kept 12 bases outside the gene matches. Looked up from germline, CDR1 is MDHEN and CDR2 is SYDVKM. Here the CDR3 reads CASIQWWDRGYEQYF. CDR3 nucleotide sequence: TGTGCCAGCATCCAATGGTGGGACAGGGGGTATGAGCAGTACTTC.

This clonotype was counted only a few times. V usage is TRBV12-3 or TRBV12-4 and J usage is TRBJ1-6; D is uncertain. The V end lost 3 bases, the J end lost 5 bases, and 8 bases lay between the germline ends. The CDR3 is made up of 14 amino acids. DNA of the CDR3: TGTGCCAGCAGTTTTGAACGGGATAATTCACCCCTCCACTTT. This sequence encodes CASSFERDNSPLHF.

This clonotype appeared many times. CDR3 residues: CASSQWTGGSYEQYF. The CDR3 bases are TGCGCCAGCAGCCAGTGGACAGGGGGTTCCTACGAGCAGTACTTC. The genes are TRBV4-3 and TRBJ2-7; 10 bases map to TRBD1. Germline V gives CDR1 LGHNA, CDR2 YSLEER. V dropped 3 bases and J dropped 1; count of bases not matched to a gene: 3. The CDR3 loop spans 15 amino acids.

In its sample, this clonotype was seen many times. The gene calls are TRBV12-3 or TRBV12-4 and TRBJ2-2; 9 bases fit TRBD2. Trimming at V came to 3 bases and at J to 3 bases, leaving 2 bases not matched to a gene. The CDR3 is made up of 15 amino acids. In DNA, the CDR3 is TGTGCCAGCAGTTTGAGCGGGAGGTACACCGGGGAGCTGTTTTTT. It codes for CASSLSGRYTGELFF.

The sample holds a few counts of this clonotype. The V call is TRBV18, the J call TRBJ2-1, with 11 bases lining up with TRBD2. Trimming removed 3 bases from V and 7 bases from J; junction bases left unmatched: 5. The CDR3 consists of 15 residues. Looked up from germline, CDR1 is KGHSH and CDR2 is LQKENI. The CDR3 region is CASSPGLAVRNEQFF. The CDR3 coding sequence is TGTGCCAGCTCACCGGGACTAGCGGTGAGAAATGAGCAGTTCTTC.

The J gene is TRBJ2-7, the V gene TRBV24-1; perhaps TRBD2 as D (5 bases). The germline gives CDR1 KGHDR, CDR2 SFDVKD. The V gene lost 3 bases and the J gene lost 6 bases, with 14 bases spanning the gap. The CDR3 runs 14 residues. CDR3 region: CATSDPGVRGEQYF. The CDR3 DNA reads TGTGCCACCAGTGATCCGGGTGTTCGGGGCGAGCAGTACTTC.

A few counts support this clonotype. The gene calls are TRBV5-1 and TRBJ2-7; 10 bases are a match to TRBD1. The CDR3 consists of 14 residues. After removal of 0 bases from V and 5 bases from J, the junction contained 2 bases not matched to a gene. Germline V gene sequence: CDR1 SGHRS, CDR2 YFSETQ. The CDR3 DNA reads TGCGCCAGCAGCTTGGGGGGACAGGGGAACGAGCAGTACTTC. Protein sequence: CASSLGGQGNEQYF.

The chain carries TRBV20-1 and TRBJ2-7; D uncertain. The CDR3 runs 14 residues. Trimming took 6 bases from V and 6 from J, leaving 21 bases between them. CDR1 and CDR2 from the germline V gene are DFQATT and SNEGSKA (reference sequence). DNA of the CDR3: TGCAGTGCCCCTGATGCCGTGGGCCGGTCCGAGCAGTACTTC. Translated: CSAPDAVGRSEQYF.

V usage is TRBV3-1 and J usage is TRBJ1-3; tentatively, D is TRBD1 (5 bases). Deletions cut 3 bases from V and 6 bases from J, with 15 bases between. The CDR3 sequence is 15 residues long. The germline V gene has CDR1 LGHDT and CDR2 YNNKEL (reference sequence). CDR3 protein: CASSQGRSPENTIYF. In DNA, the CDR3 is TGTGCCAGCAGCCAGGGACGGAGTCCGGAAAACACCATATATTTT.

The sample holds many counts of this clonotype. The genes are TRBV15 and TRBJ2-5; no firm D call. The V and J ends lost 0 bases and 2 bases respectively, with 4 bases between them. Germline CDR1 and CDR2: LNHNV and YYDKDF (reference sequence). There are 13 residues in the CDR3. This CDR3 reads CATSRDKQETQYF. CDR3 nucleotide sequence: TGTGCCACCAGCAGAGATAAGCAAGAGACCCAGTACTTC. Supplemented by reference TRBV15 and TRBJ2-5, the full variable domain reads DAMVIQNPRYQVTQFGKPVTLSCSQTLNHNVMYWYQQKSSQAPKLLFHYYDKDFNNEADTPDNFQSRRPNTSFCFLDIRSPGLGDTAMYLCATSRDKQETQYFGPGTRLLVL.

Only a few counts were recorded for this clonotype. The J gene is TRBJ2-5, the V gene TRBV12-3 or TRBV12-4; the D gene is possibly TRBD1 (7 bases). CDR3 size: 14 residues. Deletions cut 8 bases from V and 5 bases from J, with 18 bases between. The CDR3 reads CASGQGGRGETQYF. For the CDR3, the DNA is TGTGCCAGCGGCCAGGGGGGTCGCGGTGAGACCCAGTACTTC.

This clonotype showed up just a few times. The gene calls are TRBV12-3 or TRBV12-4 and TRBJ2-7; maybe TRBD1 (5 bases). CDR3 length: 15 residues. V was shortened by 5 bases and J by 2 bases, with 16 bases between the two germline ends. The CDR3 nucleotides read TGTGCCAGCAGTCCTTCATGGGGCGGCCCCTACGAGCAGTACTTC. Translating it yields CASSPSWGGPYEQYF.

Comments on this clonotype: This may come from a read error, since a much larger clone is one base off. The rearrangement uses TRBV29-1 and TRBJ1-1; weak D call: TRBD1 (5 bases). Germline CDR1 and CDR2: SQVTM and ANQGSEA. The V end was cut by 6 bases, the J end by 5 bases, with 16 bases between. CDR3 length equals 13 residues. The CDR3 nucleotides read TGCAGCGTCGCCTTGGGGCGGGTGACTGAAGCTTTCTTT. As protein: CSVALGRVTEAFF.